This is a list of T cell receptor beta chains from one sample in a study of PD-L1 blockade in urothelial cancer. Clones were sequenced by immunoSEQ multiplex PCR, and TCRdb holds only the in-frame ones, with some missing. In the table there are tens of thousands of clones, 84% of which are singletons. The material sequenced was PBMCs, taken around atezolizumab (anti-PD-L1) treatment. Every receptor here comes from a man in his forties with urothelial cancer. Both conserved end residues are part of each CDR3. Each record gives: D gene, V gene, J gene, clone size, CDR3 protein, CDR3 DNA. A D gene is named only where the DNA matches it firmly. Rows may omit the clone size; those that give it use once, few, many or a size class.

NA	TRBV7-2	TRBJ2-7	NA	CASSSTAGNYEQYF	TGTGCCAGCAGCTCAACCGCGGGAAATTACGAGCAGTACTTC
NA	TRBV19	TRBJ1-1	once	CASSIGLGRGSGTEAFF	TGTGCCAGTAGTATAGGGTTGGGCAGGGGAAGCGGCACTGAAGCTTTCTTT
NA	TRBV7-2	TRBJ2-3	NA	CASSKRRGEKSSTQYF	TGTGCCAGCAGCAAAAGAAGGGGCGAGAAGTCAAGTACGCAGTATTTT
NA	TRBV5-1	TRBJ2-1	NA	CASSTLDSSNEQFF	TGCGCCAGCAGCACACTGGACTCCTCTAATGAGCAGTTCTTC
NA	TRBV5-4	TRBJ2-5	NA	CASSKDYRETQYF	TGTGCCAGCAGCAAGGACTACCGGGAGACCCAGTACTTC
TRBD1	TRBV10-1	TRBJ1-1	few	CASSTGGTEAFF	TGCGCCAGCAGTACAGGGGGCACTGAAGCTTTCTTT
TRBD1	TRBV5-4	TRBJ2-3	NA	CASSSPQGASTDTQYF	TGTGCCAGCAGCTCACCACAGGGGGCAAGCACAGATACGCAGTATTTT
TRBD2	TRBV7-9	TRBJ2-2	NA	CASSFPAGGLEGELFF	TGTGCCAGCAGCTTTCCAGCGGGAGGTCTCGAGGGGGAGCTGTTTTTT
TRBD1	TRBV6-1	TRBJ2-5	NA	CASASVTGALETQYF	TGTGCCAGCGCCTCAGTGACAGGGGCCCTAGAGACCCAGTACTTC
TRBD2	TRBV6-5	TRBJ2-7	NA	CASRRAAGVNEQYF	TGTGCCAGCAGGCGAGCAGCGGGAGTAAACGAGCAGTACTTC
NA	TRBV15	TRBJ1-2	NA	CATSRGTATLDGYTF	TGTGCCACCAGCAGAGGGACTGCGACCTTGGATGGCTACACCTTC
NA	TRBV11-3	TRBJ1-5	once	CASSPPPEPSGPQHF	TGTGCCAGCAGCCCTCCCCCAGAGCCCTCGGGGCCCCAGCATTTT
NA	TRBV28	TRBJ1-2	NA	CASSSPRPRKDYGYTF	TGTGCCAGCAGTTCCCCCCGACCTAGGAAAGACTATGGCTACACCTTC
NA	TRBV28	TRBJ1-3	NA	CASTPQGEGNTIYF	TGTGCCAGCACCCCTCAGGGCGAGGGAAACACCATATATTTT
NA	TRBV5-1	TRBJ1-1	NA	CASSLDGRRNTEAFF	TGCGCCAGCAGCTTGGATGGCAGAAGGAACACTGAAGCTTTCTTT
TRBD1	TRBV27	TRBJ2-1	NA	CASRDRLSNEQFF	TGTGCCAGCAGGGACAGGCTAAGCAATGAGCAGTTCTTC
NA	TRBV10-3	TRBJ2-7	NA	CASRPGDENEQYF	TGTGCCAGCCGTCCAGGGGATGAGAACGAGCAGTACTTC
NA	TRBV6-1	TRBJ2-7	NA	CASSEASQRVYEQYF	TGTGCCAGCAGTGAAGCCTCCCAGCGGGTGTACGAGCAGTACTTC
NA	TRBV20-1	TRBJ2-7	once	CSALGEEQYF	TGCAGTGCTTTAGGGGAAGAGCAGTACTTC
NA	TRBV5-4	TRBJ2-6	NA	CASSLAGAGANVLTF	TGTGCCAGCAGCTTGGCGGGGGCTGGGGCCAACGTCCTGACTTTC
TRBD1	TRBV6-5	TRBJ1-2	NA	CASSPTYRQGSYTF	TGTGCCAGCAGTCCAACCTATAGACAGGGAAGCTACACCTTC
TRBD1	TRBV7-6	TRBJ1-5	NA	CASSPGQGFGQPQHF	TGTGCCAGCAGCCCGGGACAGGGTTTCGGTCAGCCCCAGCATTTT
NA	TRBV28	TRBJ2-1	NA	CASNEIFTSSYNEQFF	TGTGCCAGCAATGAAATCTTTACGAGCTCCTACAATGAGCAGTTCTTC
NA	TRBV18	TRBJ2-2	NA	CASSATQNTGELFF	TGTGCCAGCTCCGCGACTCAGAACACCGGGGAGCTGTTTTTT
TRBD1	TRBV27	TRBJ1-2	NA	CATSPRGREGYTF	TGTGCCACCAGCCCCAGGGGGCGCGAAGGCTACACCTTC
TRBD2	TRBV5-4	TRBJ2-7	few	CASSLEGLAGVEQYF	TGTGCCAGCAGCTTGGAGGGTCTAGCGGGAGTCGAGCAGTACTTC
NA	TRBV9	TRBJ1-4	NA	CASSVRGGRATNEKLFF	TGTGCCAGCAGCGTGAGAGGGGGTAGAGCAACTAATGAAAAACTGTTTTTT
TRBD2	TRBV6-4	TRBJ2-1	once	CASSDSSGLEHREQFF	TGTGCCAGCAGTGACTCATCGGGACTAGAGCATCGTGAGCAGTTCTTC
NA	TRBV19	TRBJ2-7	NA	CASSTTRQASSYEQYF	TGTGCCAGTAGTACAACGCGACAGGCTAGCTCCTACGAGCAGTACTTC
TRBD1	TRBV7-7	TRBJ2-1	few	CASSLVGGQGNEQFF	TGTGCTAGCAGCTTAGTAGGCGGACAGGGCAATGAGCAGTTCTTC
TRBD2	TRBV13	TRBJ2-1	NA	CASSTRTSPHSEQFF	TGTGCCAGCAGCACCAGGACTAGCCCTCACAGCGAGCAGTTCTTC
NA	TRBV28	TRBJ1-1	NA	CASSFSAGNTEAFF	TGTGCCAGCAGTTTTTCGGCGGGGAACACTGAAGCTTTCTTT
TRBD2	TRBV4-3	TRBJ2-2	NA	CASSQDWEAGLTGELFF	TGCGCCAGCAGCCAAGATTGGGAAGCGGGACTCACCGGGGAGCTGTTTTTT
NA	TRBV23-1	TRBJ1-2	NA	CASSQSDRANYGYTF	TGCGCCAGCAGTCAGTCGGACAGAGCTAACTATGGCTACACCTTC
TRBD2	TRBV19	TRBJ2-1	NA	CASRGGGTSGDEQFF	TGTGCCAGTAGAGGGGGGGGGACTAGCGGGGATGAGCAGTTCTTC
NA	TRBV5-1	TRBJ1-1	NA	CASSRDAGRAEAFF	TGCGCCAGCAGCCGGGACGCAGGGAGGGCTGAAGCTTTCTTT
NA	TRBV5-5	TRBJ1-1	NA	CASSWQLGGNTEAFF	TGTGCCAGCAGCTGGCAGCTGGGGGGGAACACTGAAGCTTTCTTT
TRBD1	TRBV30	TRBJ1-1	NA	CAWTPPLGQIMNTEAFF	TGTGCCTGGACCCCCCCCCTGGGACAGATAATGAACACTGAAGCTTTCTTT
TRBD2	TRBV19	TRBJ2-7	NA	CASSIATGLAGGSPYEQYF	TGTGCCAGTAGTATTGCAACCGGACTAGCGGGAGGGAGCCCCTACGAGCAGTACTTC
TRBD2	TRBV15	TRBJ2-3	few	CATSRLWGAGETDTQYF	TGTGCCACCAGCAGACTCTGGGGAGCGGGAGAAACAGATACGCAGTATTTT
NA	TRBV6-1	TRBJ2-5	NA	CASSARYQETQYF	TGTGCCAGCAGTGCCCGTTACCAAGAGACCCAGTACTTC
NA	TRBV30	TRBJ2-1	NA	CAWSVQVQNEQFF	TGTGCCTGGAGTGTACAGGTGCAGAATGAGCAGTTCTTC
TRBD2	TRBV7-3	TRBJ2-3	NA	CASSPGGGTDTQYF	TGTGCCAGCAGCCCGGGGGGGGGTACAGATACGCAGTATTTT
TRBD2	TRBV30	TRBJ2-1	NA	CAWSYSGSNNEQFF	TGTGCCTGGAGCTATAGCGGGAGCAACAATGAGCAGTTCTTC
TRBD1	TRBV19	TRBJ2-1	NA	CASSPDRGRFNEQFF	TGTGCCAGTAGCCCCGACAGGGGACGATTCAATGAGCAGTTCTTC
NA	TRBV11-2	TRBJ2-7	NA	CASSVGRRAYEQYF	TGTGCCAGCAGTGTTGGCAGGAGGGCCTACGAGCAGTACTTC
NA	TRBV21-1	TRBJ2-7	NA	CASSKDSGYSDYEQYF	TGTGCCAGCAGCAAAGATTCGGGATACAGCGACTACGAGCAGTACTTC
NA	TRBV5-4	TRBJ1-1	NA	CASSLEQALTEAFF	TGTGCCAGCAGCTTGGAACAGGCCCTCACTGAAGCTTTCTTT
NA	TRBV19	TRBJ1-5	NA	CASSVQGTQPQHF	TGTGCCAGTAGTGTACAGGGAACCCAGCCCCAGCATTTT
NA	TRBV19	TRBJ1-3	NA	CASSSPGNRLSGNTIYF	TGTGCCAGTAGTTCCCCAGGGAATCGACTCTCTGGAAACACCATATATTTT